A single sample is the source of the 24 T cell receptor beta chains below, sequenced in a study of beta chain features in type 1 diabetes. Investigators reverse transcribed all isolated RNA, so they sequenced expressed TCRB transcripts. Data came from immunoSEQ multiplex PCR; TCRdb stores just in-frame clones and leaves some out. Of almost 350,000 clones listed, around 7.6% were seen once; the top ten hold 0.44%. Sequencing was done on a sample of central memory CD4+ T cells from blood. The receptors come from a woman between 18 and 29 years old in good health.

The chain has TRBV6-5 and TRBJ2-1; D is uncertain. CDR1 and CDR2 from the germline V gene are MNHEY and SVGAGI. Trimming removed 0 bases from V and 6 bases from J, with 9 bases in between. This CDR3 is 14 amino acids long. CDR3 protein: CASSYSIRANEQFF. As DNA, the CDR3 is TGTGCCAGCAGTTACTCGATAAGGGCCAATGAGCAGTTCTTC.

V and J are TRBV7-2 and TRBJ2-1; TRBD2 agrees at 12 bases. With V trimmed by 5 bases and J by 5 bases, 4 bases remained unmatched. Germline values: CDR1 SGHTA, CDR2 FQGNSA. This CDR3 comprises 15 residues. CDR3 in DNA: TGTGCCAGCAGCCCACTAGCGGGAGGTAACAATGAGCAGTTCTTC. Translating it yields CASSPLAGGNNEQFF. Complete variable domain (other parts from reference TRBV7-2 and TRBJ2-1): GAGVSQSPSNKVTEKGKDVELRCDPISGHTALYWYRQSLGQGLEFLIYFQGNSAPDKSGLPSDRFSAERTGGSVSTLTIQRTQQEDSAVYLCASSPLAGGNNEQFFGPGTRLTVL.

Only a few counts were recorded for this clone. CDR3 nucleotides: TGTGCCAGCAGCGGCAGGGGGCGCGGGGGAATTACTGAAGCTTTCTTT. Translation gives CASSGRGRGGITEAFF. The rearrangement joins TRBV9 to TRBJ1-1; 8 bases map to TRBD1. This CDR3 comprises 16 residues. The V segment lost 3 bases and the J segment 5 bases; nucleotides outside the gene matches: 12. Germline V gene data show CDR1 as SGDLS and CDR2 as YYNGEE. The full variable domain, in which reference TRBV9 and TRBJ1-1 provide the parts outside the CDR3, is DSGVTQTPKHLITATGQRVTLRCSPRSGDLSVYWYQQSLDQGLQFLIQYYNGEERAKGNILERFSAQQFPDLHSELNLSSLELGDSALYFCASSGRGRGGITEAFFGQGTRLTVV.

V and J are TRBV7-2 and TRBJ2-5; D is undetermined. The CDR3 extends over 13 amino acids. The V end lost 5 bases, the J end lost 0 bases, and 7 bases lay between the germline ends. From germline, CDR1 is SGHTA and CDR2 FQGNSA. The CDR3 DNA is TGTGCCAGCAGCACCATGTACCAAGAGACCCAGTACTTC. Its protein product is CASSTMYQETQYF. Filled out from reference TRBV7-2 and TRBJ2-5, the complete variable domain reads GAGVSQSPSNKVTEKGKDVELRCDPISGHTALYWYRQSLGQGLEFLIYFQGNSAPDKSGLPSDRFSAERTGGSVSTLTIQRTQQEDSAVYLCASSTMYQETQYFGPGTRLLVL.

The gene calls are TRBV4-3 and TRBJ2-5; TRBD2 matches 7 bases. Germline CDR1 LGHNA, CDR2 YSLEER. The CDR3 covers 15 residues. V lost 1 base, J lost 5 bases, and 7 bases stayed unmatched. CDR3 DNA sequence: TGCGCCAGCAGCCAAGCGGGAGGATGGGAGGAGACCCAGTACTTC. Amino acid sequence: CASSQAGGWEETQYF.

This clone was observed a handful of times. Written as DNA, the CDR3 is TGTGCCAGCAGCTTAAGGGCGGGTCCAGATACGCAGTATTTT. This encodes CASSLRAGPDTQYF. The rearrangement uses TRBV7-2 and TRBJ2-3, with D possibly TRBD2 on 5 matching bases. The V gene lost 2 bases and the J gene lost 4 bases, with 10 bases spanning the gap. The CDR3 is 14 residues long. Germline loops: CDR1 SGHTA, CDR2 FQGNSA.

This clone was found a few times. This rearrangement joins TRBV29-1 to TRBJ1-1; 10 bases are shared with TRBD1. Losses at the gene ends were 7 bases for V and 5 bases for J; bases not matched to a gene: 10. The CDR3 is 14 residues long. The germline V gene encodes CDR1 SQVTM and CDR2 ANQGSEA. CDR3: CSADRDRGSTEAFF. The CDR3, as DNA: TGCAGCGCCGACCGGGACAGGGGCAGTACTGAAGCTTTCTTT.

V usage is TRBV5-1 and J usage is TRBJ2-6; D assignment may be TRBD1 or TRBD2 (5 bases each). V lost 3 bases and J lost 4, with 20 bases in between. Germline V CDR1 and CDR2: SGHRS, YFSETQ. This CDR3 has 18 amino acids. CDR3 amino acids: CASSWDLLDGSGANVLTF. The CDR3 coding sequence is TGCGCCAGCAGCTGGGACCTCTTAGACGGATCCGGGGCCAACGTCCTGACTTTC.

The chain is built from TRBV20-1 and TRBJ2-5; D is unresolved. The germline V and J ends were trimmed by 0 bases and 5 bases, with 4 bases remaining between them. Germline V gives CDR1 DFQATT, CDR2 SNEGSKA (reference sequence). The CDR3 loop spans 11 amino acids. DNA for the CDR3: TGCAGTGCTAGAGATTACGAGACCCAGTACTTC. This sequence encodes CSARDYETQYF.

This clone occurred a few times. Relative to the germline gene, one junction end is altered; a read error may explain this. V is TRBV6-1 and J is TRBJ2-3; tentative D call: TRBD1 (6 bases). The CDR3 covers 18 residues. Germline V lookup: CDR1 MNHNS, CDR2 SASEGT. The CDR3 DNA sequence: TGTGCCATCAGTGCCTATGGGCAGGGGTCCGATCGAGGGGATACGCAGTATTTT. Protein: CAISAYGQGSDRGDTQYF.

This clone was seen repeatedly, ten times or more. The genes are TRBV7-9 and TRBJ2-2, with a weak D call TRBD2 (5 bases). The CDR3 sequence is 15 residues long. V was pared by 5 bases and J by 4 bases, with 14 bases between. The germline gives CDR1 SEHNR, CDR2 FQNEAQ (reference sequence). Here the CDR3 reads CASSLTEGRTGELFF. The DNA of the CDR3 is TGTGCCAGCAGCCTTACAGAGGGCCGCACCGGGGAGCTGTTTTTT.

The table lists this clone with a few counts. The rearrangement joins TRBV25-1 to TRBJ2-7; weak D call: TRBD2 (6 bases). The germline V and J ends were trimmed by 1 base and 2 bases, with 12 bases remaining between them. Looked up from germline, CDR1 is MGHDK and CDR2 is SYGVNS. The CDR3 is 15 residues long. CDR3 residues: CASSELGGDTYEQYF. CDR3 coding DNA: TGTGCCAGCAGTGAATTAGGCGGGGATACCTACGAGCAGTACTTC.

This clone showed up just a few times. This sequence joins TRBV9 and TRBJ2-1; TRBD1 agrees at 8 bases. Germline V gene sequence: CDR1 SGDLS, CDR2 YYNGEE. The ends lost 4 bases at V and 4 bases at J; junction bases unmatched: 4. The CDR3 is made up of 14 amino acids. This CDR3 reads CASSRTGLYNEQFF. CDR3 sequence (DNA): TGTGCCAGCAGCCGGACAGGGCTTTACAATGAGCAGTTCTTC.

This clone was seen a few times. The chain employs TRBV19 and TRBJ1-2; 9 positions agree with TRBD1. CDR3 size: 16 residues. CDR1 LNHDA and CDR2 SQIVND come from the germline V gene (reference sequence). Losses at the gene ends were 6 bases for V and 5 bases for J; bases not matched to a gene: 13. CDR3 bases: TGTGCCAGTAGCAAGGAACCCCAACAGGGGGCATATGGCTACACCTTC. Translation: CASSKEPQQGAYGYTF.

This clone came up a few times. The gene calls are TRBV11-1 and TRBJ2-3, with D uncertain. The CDR3 spans 12 residues. V was trimmed by 1 base and J by 9 bases, leaving 8 bases between them. Per the germline V gene, CDR1 is SGHAT and CDR2 is FQDESV (reference sequence). The CDR3 loop is CASSLGSGTQYF. CDR3 bases: TGTGCCAGCAGCTTAGGGTCAGGCACGCAGTATTTT.

The V and J genes are TRBV19 and TRBJ1-1; D not certain. Between the trimmed V and J ends, which lost 3 bases and 6 bases, there was a span of 14 bases. The CDR3 totals 14 residues. Germline V gene lookup returns CDR1 LNHDA and CDR2 SQIVND (reference sequence). CDR3 DNA sequence: TGTGCCAGTAGTATCTTGGGAGTTCGATCTGAAGCTTTCTTT. Amino acid sequence: CASSILGVRSEAFF. Variable domain in full (rest from reference TRBV19 and TRBJ1-1): DGGITQSPKYLFRKEGQNVTLSCEQNLNHDAMYWYRQDPGQGLRLIYYSQIVNDFQKGDIAEGYSVSREKKESFPLTVTSAQKNPTAFYLCASSILGVRSEAFFGQGTRLTVV.

The chain carries TRBV4-2 and TRBJ2-5, with 7 nucleotides matching TRBD2. This CDR3 spans 16 amino acids. Trimming removed 1 base from V and 2 bases from J; junction bases left unmatched: 7. Germline CDR1 LGHNA, CDR2 YNFKEQ. In DNA, the CDR3 is TGTGCCAGCAGCCAAGGGGTAGCGGGTAATCAAGAGACCCAGTACTTC. This encodes CASSQGVAGNQETQYF.

The CDR3 region has the DNA TGCGCCAGTTCACCACAGGGGGCGACTAATGAAAAACTGTTTTTT. Its protein product is CASSPQGATNEKLFF. This chain links TRBV5-1 with TRBJ1-4; 9 bases map to TRBD1. The CDR3 is 15 amino acids. J was trimmed by 2 bases and V by 8 bases; bases with no gene match: 7. Germline V lookup: CDR1 SGHRS, CDR2 YFSETQ.

Only a few counts were recorded for this clone. This chain uses TRBV7-9 with TRBJ2-4, with 10 bases identical to TRBD1. With V trimmed by 6 bases and J by 1 base, 9 bases remained unmatched. This CDR3 spans 17 amino acids. The V gene's germline CDR1 is SEHNR and CDR2 FQNEAQ (reference sequence). The CDR3 nucleotides read TGTGCCAGCAGTTCTGACAGGGGGCTGGCGGCCAAAAACATTCAGTACTTC. Amino acids: CASSSDRGLAAKNIQYF.

The chain couples TRBV28 to TRBJ1-4, with D tentatively TRBD1 (5 bases). Trimming took 6 bases from V and 5 from J, leaving 16 bases between them. The CDR3 spans 15 residues. CDR1 is MDHEN, CDR2 SYDVKM, per germline. The CDR3 protein is CASSKTGAGNEKLFF. The DNA for the CDR3 is TGTGCCAGCAGCAAAACAGGCGCAGGGAATGAAAAACTGTTTTTT.

This clone occurred a few times. The rearrangement joins TRBV5-6 to TRBJ1-4, with D possibly TRBD1 on 5 matching bases. The CDR3 totals 14 residues. Trimming pared 1 base from V and 5 bases from J, leaving 9 bases between. Germline V gene lookup returns CDR1 SGHDT and CDR2 YYEEEE. The CDR3 bases are TGTGCCAGCAGCTTGACCCCAGGGAATGAAAAACTGTTTTTT. Its protein is CASSLTPGNEKLFF.

This clone was seen more than once but under ten times. The V gene is TRBV11-2, the J gene TRBJ1-4; D gene uncertain. Trimming removed 3 bases from V and 8 bases from J, with 7 bases in between. Germline values: CDR1 SGHAT, CDR2 FQNNGV. This CDR3 is built from 12 residues. The CDR3 bases are TGTGCCAGCAGCTTGGGAAGGGAAAAACTGTTTTTT. Translating gives CASSLGREKLFF.

The chain recombines TRBV18 with TRBJ2-4, with 7 bases fitting TRBD2. This CDR3 is 16 amino acids long. V shed 3 bases and J 0 bases; nucleotides not matched to a gene: 5. Germline CDR1 and CDR2: KGHSH and LQKENI. The DNA for the CDR3 is TGTGCCAGCTCACCCACTAGCGTACTAGCCAAAAACATTCAGTACTTC. This codes for CASSPTSVLAKNIQYF.

This clone showed up just a few times. The chain employs TRBV6-1 and TRBJ1-1; D is ambiguous. The germline CDR1 and CDR2 sequences are MNHNS and SASEGT. The CDR3 sequence is 13 residues long. Trimming took off 2 bases at V and 0 bases at J, with 4 bases between the two ends. CDR3: CASSEHLNTEAFF. CDR3 DNA sequence: TGTGCCAGCAGTGAACATTTGAACACTGAAGCTTTCTTT.